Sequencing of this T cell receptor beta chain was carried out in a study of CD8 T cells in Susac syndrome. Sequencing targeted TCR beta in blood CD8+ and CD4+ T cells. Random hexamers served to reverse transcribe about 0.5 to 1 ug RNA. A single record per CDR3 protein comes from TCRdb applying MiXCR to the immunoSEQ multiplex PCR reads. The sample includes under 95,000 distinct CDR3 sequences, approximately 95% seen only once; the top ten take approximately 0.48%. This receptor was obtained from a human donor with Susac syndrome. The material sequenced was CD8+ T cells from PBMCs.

CDR3 sequence: CASSLPSNEQFF. For the CDR3, the DNA is TGCGCCAGCAGCTTGCCTAGCAATGAGCAGTTCTTC. This sequence joins TRBV5-1 and TRBJ2-1; D gene unclear. The CDR3 covers 12 residues. Germline values: CDR1 SGHRS, CDR2 YFSETQ. Trimming cost V 1 base and J 6 bases, with 5 bases left between them. The full variable domain, its missing parts supplied by reference TRBV5-1 and TRBJ2-1, is KAGVTQTPRYLIKTRGQQVTLSCSPISGHRSVSWYQQTPGQGLQFLFEYFSETQRNKGNFPGRFSGRQFSNSRSEMNVSTLELGDSALYLCASSLPSNEQFFGPGTRLTVL.